What follows are 16 T cell receptor beta chains derived from one specimen sequenced in a study of CD8+CD57+ T cells in acquired aplastic anemia. The use of genomic DNA as template underpinned the TCR beta VDJ and CDR3 profiling. TCRdb independently ran MiXCR on the reads; one entry per CDR3 protein. The table has fewer than 250,000 distinct CDR3 sequences, roughly 56% seen once. Specimen: sorted CD4+, CD8+, or CD8+CD57+ T cells (not recorded which) from PBMCs. These receptor sequences come from a human donor in good health, serving as a control.

This clonotype was found many times. The chain combines TRBV5-6 with TRBJ1-5, with 12 bases identical to TRBD1. Germline lookup yields CDR1 SGHDT and CDR2 YYEEEE. After removal of 4 bases from V and 4 bases from J, the junction contained 6 bases not matched to a gene. The CDR3 runs 16 residues. The CDR3 sequence is CASSATGQGANQPQHF. DNA for the CDR3: TGTGCCAGCAGCGCAACGGGACAGGGGGCGAATCAGCCCCAGCATTTT.

In this sample, this clonotype turned up once. The gene calls are TRBV29-1 and TRBJ2-7; 9 bases fit TRBD1. The J segment lost 3 bases and the V segment lost 3 bases, leaving 9 bases of the junction unmatched. The CDR3 consists of 15 residues. The germline CDR1 and CDR2 sequences are SQVTM and ANQGSEA. CDR3 sequence (DNA): TGCAGCGTTGAGTTAACAGGGGGCGGAGGCTACGAGCAGTACTTC. As protein: CSVELTGGGGYEQYF.

This clonotype was seen at least ten times. The rearrangement links TRBV4-3 to TRBJ2-3; D is unclear. Trimming stripped 1 base from V and 0 bases from J, with 11 bases between. CDR1 is LGHNA and CDR2 is YSLEER in the germline V gene. CDR3 length: 16 residues. The CDR3 reads CASSQASGFSTDTQYF. The CDR3 DNA sequence: TGCGCCAGCAGCCAAGCAAGTGGTTTCAGCACAGATACGCAGTATTTT.

The chain joins TRBV20-1 to TRBJ1-2; 8 nucleotides match TRBD1. CDR1 and CDR2 (germline): DFQATT, SNEGSKA (reference sequence). J lost 6 bases, V lost 3 bases, and 12 bases had no gene match. This CDR3 has 15 residues. The CDR3 here is CSASGGRGRPDGYTF. The CDR3 DNA reads as TGCAGTGCTAGTGGGGGCAGGGGGCGCCCGGATGGCTACACCTTC.

The chain uses TRBV12-3 or TRBV12-4 and TRBJ2-7; a possible D gene is TRBD2 (6 bases). V shed 5 bases and J shed 4 bases, with 12 bases lying between them. This CDR3 is 13 amino acids long. The CDR3: CASSLKGTYEQYF. The DNA of the CDR3 is TGTGCCAGCAGTCTCAAGGGGACTTACGAGCAGTACTTC.

This clonotype was observed a few times. The chain has TRBV2 and TRBJ2-7, with D possibly being TRBD2 (6 bases). V gave up 5 bases and J gave up 7 bases, with 18 bases separating them. This CDR3 contains 14 residues. Germline V gene data show CDR1 as SNHLY and CDR2 as FYNNEI. The CDR3 DNA reads as TGTGCCAGCAGTCCGACTAGGTACGTCCTTGAGCAGTACTTC. Its protein product is CASSPTRYVLEQYF.

This clonotype came up many times. The rearrangement links TRBV19 to TRBJ1-5, with TRBD1 identical over 7 bases. This CDR3 contains 14 residues. Germline assignment: CDR1 LNHDA and CDR2 SQIVND (reference sequence). J gave up 7 bases and V 6 bases, and 9 bases lay outside the gene matches. CDR3 sequence: CASSRTGSWQPQHF. In DNA, the CDR3 is TGTGCCAGTAGCAGGACAGGTTCCTGGCAGCCCCAGCATTTT.

The V gene is TRBV5-5, the J gene TRBJ1-2, with a weak D call TRBD1 (5 bases). Looked up from germline, CDR1 is SGHKS and CDR2 is YYEKEE (reference sequence). Trimming shortened V by 8 bases and J by 6 bases, and 17 bases separated the two germline ends. The CDR3 covers 13 residues. The CDR3 loop is CARPGREVDGYTF. CDR3 in DNA: TGTGCCAGGCCGGGACGGGAAGTAGATGGCTACACCTTC.

This clonotype was recorded many times. V usage is TRBV20-1 and J usage is TRBJ2-1, with 11 bases identical to TRBD2. This CDR3 region has 14 residues. The V gene's germline CDR1 is DFQATT and CDR2 SNEGSKA (reference sequence). With 3 bases clipped from V and 5 bases from J, the junction kept 3 bases outside the gene matches. This CDR3 is CSARLLAGDNEQFF. CDR3 DNA: TGCAGTGCTAGGTTACTAGCGGGGGACAATGAGCAGTTCTTC.

The chain employs TRBV10-2 and TRBJ2-7; 13 positions match TRBD2. The V gene end was trimmed by 7 bases and the J gene end by 3 bases; junction bases not matched to a gene: 12. Germline values: CDR1 WSHSY, CDR2 SAAADI. The CDR3 contains 17 residues. CDR3 sequence reads: CASNAGTSGVAFYEQYF. As DNA, the CDR3 is TGCGCCAGCAACGCCGGGACTAGCGGGGTGGCTTTCTACGAGCAGTACTTC.

This clonotype was detected once. This sequence joins TRBV7-9 and TRBJ2-2; weak D call: TRBD1 (5 bases). This CDR3 is 15 amino acids long. V gave up 1 base and J gave up 6 bases, with 12 bases separating them. CDR1 and CDR2 from the germline V gene are SEHNR and FQNEAQ (reference sequence). The CDR3 bases are TGTGCCAGCAGCTTAGTGTCAGGGCAGGCCGGGGAGCTGTTTTTT. Protein sequence: CASSLVSGQAGELFF.

This clonotype was seen repeatedly, ten times or more. The chain joins TRBV19 to TRBJ1-5; D is perhaps TRBD1 (5 bases). Deletions cut 7 bases from V and 0 bases from J, with 10 bases between. The CDR3 covers 14 residues. The germline gives CDR1 LNHDA, CDR2 SQIVND (reference sequence). The CDR3 bases are TGTGCCAGTACGACAGTGTATAGCAATCAGCCCCAGCATTTT. Translating it yields CASTTVYSNQPQHF.

This clonotype was recorded at least ten times. This chain links TRBV7-8 with TRBJ1-4, with a weak D call TRBD1 (5 bases). CDR3 length equals 16 residues. Germline V gene lookup returns CDR1 SGHVS and CDR2 FQNEAQ. V was cut by 4 bases and J by 7 bases, with 19 bases left in between. In nucleotides, the CDR3 is TGTGCCAGCAGCTCACGGCAGGGCGCGGGGGGTGAAAAACTGTTTTTT. Translation gives CASSSRQGAGGEKLFF. The variable domain in full, with the rest retrieved from reference TRBV7-8 and TRBJ1-4, is GAGVSQSPRYKVAKRGQDVALRCDPISGHVSLFWYQQALGQGPEFLTYFQNEAQLDKSGLPSDRFFAERPEGSVSTLKIQRTQQEDSAVYLCASSSRQGAGGEKLFFGSGTQLSVL.

V gene TRBV5-1 combines with J gene TRBJ2-7; either TRBD1 or TRBD2 may supply D (5 bases each). Germline lookup yields CDR1 SGHRS and CDR2 YFSETQ. This CDR3 region has 14 residues. Trimming took off 0 bases at V and 5 bases at J, with 12 bases between the two ends. Here the CDR3 DNA reads TGCGCCAGCAGCTTGGGGGGACGGATCCACGAGCAGTACTTC. Its translation is CASSLGGRIHEQYF. Complete variable domain (other parts from reference TRBV5-1 and TRBJ2-7): KAGVTQTPRYLIKTRGQQVTLSCSPISGHRSVSWYQQTPGQGLQFLFEYFSETQRNKGNFPGRFSGRQFSNSRSEMNVSTLELGDSALYLCASSLGGRIHEQYFGPGTRLTVT.

The rearrangement uses TRBV10-3 and TRBJ2-3; 12 positions agree with TRBD2. Per the germline V gene, CDR1 is ENHRY and CDR2 is SYGVKD. V lost 6 bases, J lost 1 base, and 5 bases stayed unmatched. CDR3 length equals 16 residues. Written as DNA, the CDR3 is TGTGCCATCAGCGAGAGACTAGCGGGGGGCACAGATACGCAGTATTTT. This codes for CAISERLAGGTDTQYF.

Of note for this clonotype: One end of the junction is discordant with germline, which a read error may explain. The V gene is TRBV6-2 or TRBV6-3, the J gene TRBJ1-6, with 9 bases fitting TRBD1. CDR1 and CDR2 from the germline V gene are MNHEY and SVGEGT. CDR3 size: 15 residues. The CDR3 protein is CASGYGTGYNSPLHF. For the CDR3, the DNA is TGTGCCAGCGGTTACGGGACAGGGTATAATTCACCCCTCCACTTT.